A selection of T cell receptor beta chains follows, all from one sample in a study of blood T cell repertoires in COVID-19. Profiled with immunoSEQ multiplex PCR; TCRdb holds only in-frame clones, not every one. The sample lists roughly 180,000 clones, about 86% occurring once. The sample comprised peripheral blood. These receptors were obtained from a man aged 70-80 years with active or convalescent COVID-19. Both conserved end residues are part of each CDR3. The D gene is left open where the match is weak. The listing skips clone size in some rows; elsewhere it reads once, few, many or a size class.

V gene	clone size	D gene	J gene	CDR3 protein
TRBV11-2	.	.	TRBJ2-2	CASSYGRGNRDTGELFF
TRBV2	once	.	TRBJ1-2	CASSKGGVPGYTF
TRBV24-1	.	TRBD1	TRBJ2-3	CATSRGPVDTDTQYF
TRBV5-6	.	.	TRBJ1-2	CASSHSSVYGYTF
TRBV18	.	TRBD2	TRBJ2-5	CASSRDRLLAGANQETQYF
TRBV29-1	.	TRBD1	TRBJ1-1	CSVLTGGNTEAFF
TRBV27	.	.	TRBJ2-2	CASSLRTLGNTGELFF
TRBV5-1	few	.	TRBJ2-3	CASSLATLVLDTQYF
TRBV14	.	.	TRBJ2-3	CASSQQVGTPSAQYF
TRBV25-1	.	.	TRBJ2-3	CASSDPPAQGLDTQYF
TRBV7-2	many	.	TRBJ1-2	CASSLATENHYGYTF
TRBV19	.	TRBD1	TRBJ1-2	CAASSTGDNYGYTF
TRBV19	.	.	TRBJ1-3	CASSIERRSGNTIYF
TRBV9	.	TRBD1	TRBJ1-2	CASSVTGNYGYTF
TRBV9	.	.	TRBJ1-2	CASSPSGAHTGGGYTF
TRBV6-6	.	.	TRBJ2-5	CASTFQETQYF
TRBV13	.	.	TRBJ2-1	CASSLGSGGPYNEQFF
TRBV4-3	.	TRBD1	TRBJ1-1	CASSVERQGRNTEAFF
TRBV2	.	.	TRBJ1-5	CASRELSNQPQHF
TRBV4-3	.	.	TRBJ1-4	CASSQRWKGVEDEKLFF
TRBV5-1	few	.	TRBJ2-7	CASSLSSGTYEQYF
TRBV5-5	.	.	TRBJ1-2	CASSFRVLGNYGYTF
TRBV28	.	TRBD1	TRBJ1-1	CASRPHGQGNTEAFF
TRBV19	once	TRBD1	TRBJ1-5	CASSIATGVKGPQHF
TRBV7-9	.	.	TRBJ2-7	CASSLIGDNYEQYF
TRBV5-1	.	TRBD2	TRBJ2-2	CASRAGLLNTGELFF
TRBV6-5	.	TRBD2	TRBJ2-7	CASSFSLAGGTYEQYF
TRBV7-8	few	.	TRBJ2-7	CASSLAGGPGSYEQYF
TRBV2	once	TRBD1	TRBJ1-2	CAPRRGTNYGYTF
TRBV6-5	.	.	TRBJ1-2	CASVGSSNYGYTF
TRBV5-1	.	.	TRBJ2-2	CASRWQNTGELFF
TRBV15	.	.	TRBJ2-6	CATSRVPLGVTSGANVLTF
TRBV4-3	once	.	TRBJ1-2	CASSQSWGLYGYTF
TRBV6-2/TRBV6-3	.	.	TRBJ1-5	CASSSPLSNQPQHF
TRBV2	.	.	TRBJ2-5	CASGGSRETQYF
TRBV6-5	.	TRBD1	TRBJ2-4	CASSPDRGENIQYF
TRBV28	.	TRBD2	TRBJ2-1	CASSQGTSGSREQFF
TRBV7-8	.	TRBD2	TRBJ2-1	CASSFSGGYNEQFF
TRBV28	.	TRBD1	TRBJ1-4	CASSHPGRGGRGEKLFF
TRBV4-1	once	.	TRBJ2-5	CASSPGRTGLTLRETQYF
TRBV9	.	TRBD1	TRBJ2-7	CASSVDGTGGDEQYF
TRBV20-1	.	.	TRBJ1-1	CSAKGITEAFF
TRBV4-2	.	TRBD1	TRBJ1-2	CASSLPGQGDYGYTF
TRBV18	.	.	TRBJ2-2	CASSRQIANTGELFF
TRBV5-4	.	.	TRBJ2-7	CASSSPSSLSSYEQYF
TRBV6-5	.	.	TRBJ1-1	CASSYGPGGTEAFF
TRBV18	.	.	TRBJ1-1	CASSSQGQMNTEAFF
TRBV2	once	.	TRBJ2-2	CAVYSPNTGELFF
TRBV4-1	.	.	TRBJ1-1	CASSQETRGTEAFF
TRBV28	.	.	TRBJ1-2	CASSWTQLDGYTF
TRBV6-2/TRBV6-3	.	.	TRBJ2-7	CASTPSHLYEQYF
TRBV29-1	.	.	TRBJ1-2	CSVVGQSNYGYTF
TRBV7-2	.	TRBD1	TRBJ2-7	CASSVTGAYEQYF
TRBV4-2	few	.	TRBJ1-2	CASSQDWAPTANYGYTF
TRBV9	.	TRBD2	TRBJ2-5	CASSGGGEETQYF
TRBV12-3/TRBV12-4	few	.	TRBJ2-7	CASSPNPGYEQYF
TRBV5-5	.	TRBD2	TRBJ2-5	CASSILAGKETQYF
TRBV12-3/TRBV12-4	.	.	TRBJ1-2	CASSLFTGNGYTF
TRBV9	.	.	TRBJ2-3	CASSVVLTDTQYF